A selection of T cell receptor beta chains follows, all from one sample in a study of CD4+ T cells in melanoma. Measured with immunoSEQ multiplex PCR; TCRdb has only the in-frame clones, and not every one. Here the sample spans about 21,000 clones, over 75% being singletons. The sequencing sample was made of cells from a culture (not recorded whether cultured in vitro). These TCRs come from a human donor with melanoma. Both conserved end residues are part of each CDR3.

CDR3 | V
CASSLGAGRFNQPQHF | TRBV7-2
CASAQDRESTEAFF | TRBV27
CASSVGDRLDYGYTF | TRBV9
CASRQGYEKLFF | TRBV5-1
CASSWGFGVGASYEQYF | TRBV5-1
CASSYSVLSGSEQFF | TRBV6-5
CASSYTGELFF | TRBV18
CASSAHGTATYQETQYF | TRBV9
CAWRTVYPGEKLFF | TRBV30
CASSQQLMNTEAFF | TRBV5-1
CASSLGTAESSYEQYF | TRBV5-1
CASSQLGETQYF | TRBV27
CAWSGGTSGGFYNEQFF | TRBV30
CASSSGVVTDTQYF | TRBV5-1
CASSGLPHSYEQYF | TRBV25-1
CASSRTSGGVYEQFF | TRBV11-2
CASSLGRNSPLHF | TRBV11-3
CASSPFAAGGPTDTQYF | TRBV9